The sequence of this TCR beta chain was determined in a study of shared clonotypes between healthy human individuals. Bulk PBMC genomic DNA spanned ten immunoSEQ deep plates. Clones were read by immunoSEQ multiplex PCR, and TCRdb kept only the in-frame ones, dropping some. The table shows some 500,000 clones, with 79% occurring only once. V dropped 2 bases and J dropped 2; count of bases not matched to a gene: 5. The CDR3 extends over 15 amino acids. Germline V CDR1 and CDR2: KGHSH, LQKENI. Approximately 95 million PBMCs went into genomic DNA for unsorted samples. The rearrangement joins TRBV18 to TRBJ2-5, with 7 bases fitting TRBD2. Specimen: PBMCs. The TCR was taken from a woman between 40 and 55 years old in good health. Some clones in this sample may be carry-over from other donors' samples. The CDR3: CASSPGGSKQETQYF. Written as DNA, the CDR3 is TGTGCCAGCTCACCAGGCGGGAGTAAGCAAGAGACCCAGTACTTC. Full variable domain (rest looked up from reference TRBV18 and TRBJ2-5): NAGVMQNPRHLVRRRGQEARLRCSPMKGHSHVYWYRQLPEEGLKFMVYLQKENIIDESGMPKERFSAEFPKEGPSILRIQQVVRGDSAAYFCASSPGGSKQETQYFGPGTRLLVL.